This TCR beta chain was identified during a study of long-term antiretroviral therapy in people with HIV. In germline, CDR1 is MNHNY, CDR2 SVGAGI (reference sequence). Deletions cut 5 bases from V and 1 base from J, with 8 bases between. The CDR3 covers 13 residues. Assay version v3.0 of immunoSEQ was used, and it was run at survey level. Repertoires were generated with immunoSEQ multiplex PCR, while TCRdb's copy carries only in-frame clones and drops some. In the table there are about 20,000 clones, around 93% of which are singletons. This rearrangement joins TRBV6-6 to TRBJ1-1; D call uncertain. This specimen consisted of unsorted PBMCs, obtained 4.4 years after starting antiretroviral therapy. The receptor was derived from a woman aged 45-59 years with HIV. For the CDR3, the DNA is TGTGCCAGCAGTCGCCGACAGAACACTGAAGCTTTCTTT. Residues: CASSRRQNTEAFF.